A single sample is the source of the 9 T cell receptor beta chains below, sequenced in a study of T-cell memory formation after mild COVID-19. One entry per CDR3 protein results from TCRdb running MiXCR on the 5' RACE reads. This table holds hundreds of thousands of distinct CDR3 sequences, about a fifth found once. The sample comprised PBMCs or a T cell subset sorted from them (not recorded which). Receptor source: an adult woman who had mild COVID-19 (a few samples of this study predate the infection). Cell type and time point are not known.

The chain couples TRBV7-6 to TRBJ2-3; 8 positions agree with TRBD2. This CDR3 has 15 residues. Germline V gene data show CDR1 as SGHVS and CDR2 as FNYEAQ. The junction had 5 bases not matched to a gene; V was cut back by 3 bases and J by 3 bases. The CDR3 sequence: CASSFSGGDTDTQYF. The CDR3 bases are TGTGCCAGCAGCTTCAGCGGGGGCGATACAGATACGCAGTATTTT. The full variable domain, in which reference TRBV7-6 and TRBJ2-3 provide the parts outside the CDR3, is GAGVSQSPRYKVTKRGQDVALRCDPISGHVSLYWYRQALGQGPEFLTYFNYEAQQDKSGLPNDRFSAERPEGSISTLTIQRTEQRDSAMYRCASSFSGGDTDTQYFGPGTRLTVL.

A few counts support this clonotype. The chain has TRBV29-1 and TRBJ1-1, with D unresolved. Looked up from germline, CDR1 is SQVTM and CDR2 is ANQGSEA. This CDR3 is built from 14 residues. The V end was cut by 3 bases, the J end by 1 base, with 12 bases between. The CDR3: CSVEWDFKNTEAFF. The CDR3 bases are TGCAGCGTTGAGTGGGATTTCAAGAACACTGAAGCTTTCTTT.

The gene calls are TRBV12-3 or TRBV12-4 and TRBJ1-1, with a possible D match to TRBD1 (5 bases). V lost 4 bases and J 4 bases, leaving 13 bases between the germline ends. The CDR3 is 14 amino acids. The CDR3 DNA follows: TGTGCCAGCAGTTCCGGAGGCAGGGCCACTGAAGCTTTCTTT. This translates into CASSSGGRATEAFF.

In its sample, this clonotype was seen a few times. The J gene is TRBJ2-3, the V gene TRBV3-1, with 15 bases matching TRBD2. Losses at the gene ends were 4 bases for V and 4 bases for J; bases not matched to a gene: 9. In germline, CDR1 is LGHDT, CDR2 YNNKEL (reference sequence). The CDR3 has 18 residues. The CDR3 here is CASSPWTSGGAEADTQYF. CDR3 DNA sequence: TGTGCCAGCAGCCCGTGGACTAGCGGGGGGGCGGAGGCAGATACGCAGTATTTT.

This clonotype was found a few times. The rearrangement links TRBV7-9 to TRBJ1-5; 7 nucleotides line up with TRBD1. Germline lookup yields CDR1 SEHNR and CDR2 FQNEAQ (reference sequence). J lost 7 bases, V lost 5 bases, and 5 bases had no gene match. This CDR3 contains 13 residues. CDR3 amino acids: CASSRQGGQPQHF. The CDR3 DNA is TGTGCCAGCAGCCGACAGGGTGGCCAGCCCCAGCATTTT.

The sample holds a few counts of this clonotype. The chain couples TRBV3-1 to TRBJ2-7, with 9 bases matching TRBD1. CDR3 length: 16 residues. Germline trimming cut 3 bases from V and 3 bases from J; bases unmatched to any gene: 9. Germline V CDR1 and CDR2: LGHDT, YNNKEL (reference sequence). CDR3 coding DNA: TGTGCCAGCAGCCAGAGCCCGGGACAGGGAGACTACGAGCAGTACTTC. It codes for CASSQSPGQGDYEQYF.

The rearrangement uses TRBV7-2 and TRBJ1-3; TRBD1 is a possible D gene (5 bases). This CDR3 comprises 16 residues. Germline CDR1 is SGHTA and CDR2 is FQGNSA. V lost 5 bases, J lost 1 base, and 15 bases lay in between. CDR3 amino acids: CASSQSTAGSGNTIYF. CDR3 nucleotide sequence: TGTGCCAGCAGCCAAAGCACCGCAGGGTCTGGAAACACCATATATTTT.

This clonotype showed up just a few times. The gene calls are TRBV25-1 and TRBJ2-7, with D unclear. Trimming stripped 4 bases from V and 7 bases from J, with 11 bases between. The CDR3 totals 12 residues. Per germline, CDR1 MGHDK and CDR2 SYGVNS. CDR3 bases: TGTGCCAGCAGTGGGGTTTCGAAAGAGCAGTACTTC. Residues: CASSGVSKEQYF.

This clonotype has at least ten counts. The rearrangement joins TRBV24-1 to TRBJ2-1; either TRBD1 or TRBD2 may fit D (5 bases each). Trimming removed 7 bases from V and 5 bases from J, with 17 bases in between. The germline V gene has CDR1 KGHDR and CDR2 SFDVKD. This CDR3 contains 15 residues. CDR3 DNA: TGTGCCACCAGAAAGGGACGGTGGACAAACAATGAGCAGTTCTTC. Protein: CATRKGRWTNNEQFF.